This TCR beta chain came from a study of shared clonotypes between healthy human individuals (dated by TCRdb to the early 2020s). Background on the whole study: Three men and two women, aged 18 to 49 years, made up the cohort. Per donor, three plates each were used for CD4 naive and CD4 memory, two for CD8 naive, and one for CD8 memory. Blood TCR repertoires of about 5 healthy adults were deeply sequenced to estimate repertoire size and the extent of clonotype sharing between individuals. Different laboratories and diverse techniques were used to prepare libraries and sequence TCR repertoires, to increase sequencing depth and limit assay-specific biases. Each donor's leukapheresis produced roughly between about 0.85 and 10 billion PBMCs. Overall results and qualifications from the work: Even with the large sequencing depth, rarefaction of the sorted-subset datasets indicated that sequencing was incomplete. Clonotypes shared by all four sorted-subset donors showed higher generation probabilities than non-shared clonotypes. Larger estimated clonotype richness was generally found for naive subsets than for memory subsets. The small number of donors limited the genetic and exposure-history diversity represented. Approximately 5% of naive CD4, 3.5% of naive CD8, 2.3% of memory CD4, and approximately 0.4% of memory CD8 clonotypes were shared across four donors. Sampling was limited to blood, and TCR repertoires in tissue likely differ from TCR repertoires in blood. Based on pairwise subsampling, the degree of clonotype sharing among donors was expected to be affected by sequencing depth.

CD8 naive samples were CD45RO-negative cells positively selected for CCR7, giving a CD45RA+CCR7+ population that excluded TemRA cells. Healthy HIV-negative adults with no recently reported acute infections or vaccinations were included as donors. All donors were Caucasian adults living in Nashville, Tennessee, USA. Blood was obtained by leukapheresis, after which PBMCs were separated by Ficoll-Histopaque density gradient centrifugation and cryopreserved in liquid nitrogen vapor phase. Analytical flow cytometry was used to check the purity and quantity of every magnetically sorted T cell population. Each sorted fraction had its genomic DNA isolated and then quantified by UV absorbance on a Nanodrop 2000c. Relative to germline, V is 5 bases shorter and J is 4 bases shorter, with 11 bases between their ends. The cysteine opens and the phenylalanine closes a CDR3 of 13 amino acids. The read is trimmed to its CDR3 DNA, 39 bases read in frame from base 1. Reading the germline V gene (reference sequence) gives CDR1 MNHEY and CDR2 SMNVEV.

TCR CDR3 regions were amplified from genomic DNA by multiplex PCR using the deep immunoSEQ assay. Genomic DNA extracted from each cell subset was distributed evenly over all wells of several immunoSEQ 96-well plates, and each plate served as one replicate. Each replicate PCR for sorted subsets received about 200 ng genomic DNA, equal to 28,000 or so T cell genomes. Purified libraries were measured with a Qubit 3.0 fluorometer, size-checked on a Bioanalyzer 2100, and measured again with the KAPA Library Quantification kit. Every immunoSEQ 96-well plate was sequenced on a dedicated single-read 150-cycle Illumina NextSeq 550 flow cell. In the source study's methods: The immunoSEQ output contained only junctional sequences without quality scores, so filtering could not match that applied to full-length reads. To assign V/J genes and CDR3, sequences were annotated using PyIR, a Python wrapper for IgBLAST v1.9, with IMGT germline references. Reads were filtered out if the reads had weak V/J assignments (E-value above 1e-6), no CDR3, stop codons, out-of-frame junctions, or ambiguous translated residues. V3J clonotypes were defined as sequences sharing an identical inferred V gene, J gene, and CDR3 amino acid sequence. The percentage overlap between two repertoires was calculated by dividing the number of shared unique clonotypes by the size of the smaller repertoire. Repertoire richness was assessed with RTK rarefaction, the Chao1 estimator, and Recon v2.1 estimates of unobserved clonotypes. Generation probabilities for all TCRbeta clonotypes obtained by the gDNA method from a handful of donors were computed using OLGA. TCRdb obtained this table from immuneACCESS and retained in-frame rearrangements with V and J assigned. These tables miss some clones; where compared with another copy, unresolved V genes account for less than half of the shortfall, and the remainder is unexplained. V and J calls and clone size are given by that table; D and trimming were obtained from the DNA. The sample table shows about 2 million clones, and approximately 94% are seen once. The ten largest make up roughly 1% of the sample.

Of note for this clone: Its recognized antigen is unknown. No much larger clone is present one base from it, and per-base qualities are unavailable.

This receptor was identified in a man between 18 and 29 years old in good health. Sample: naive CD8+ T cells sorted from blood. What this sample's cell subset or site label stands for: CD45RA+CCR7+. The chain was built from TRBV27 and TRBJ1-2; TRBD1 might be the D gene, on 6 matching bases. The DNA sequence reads TGTGCCAGCAGTCCGACAGGACCCTATGGCTACACCTTC. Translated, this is CASSPTGPYGYTF.